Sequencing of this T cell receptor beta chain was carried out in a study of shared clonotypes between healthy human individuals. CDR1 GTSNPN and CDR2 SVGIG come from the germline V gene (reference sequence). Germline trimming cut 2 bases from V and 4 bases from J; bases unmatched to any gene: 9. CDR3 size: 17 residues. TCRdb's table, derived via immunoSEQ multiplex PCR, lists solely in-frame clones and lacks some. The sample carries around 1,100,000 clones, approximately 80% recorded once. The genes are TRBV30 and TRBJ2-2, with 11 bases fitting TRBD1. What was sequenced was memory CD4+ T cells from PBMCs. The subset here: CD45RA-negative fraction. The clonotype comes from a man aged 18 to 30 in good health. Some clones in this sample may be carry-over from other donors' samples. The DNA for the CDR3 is TGTGCCTGGAGTTCCCTAAGGACAGGGGGCGCCACCGGGGAGCTGTTTTTT. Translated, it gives CAWSSLRTGGATGELFF.